The T cell receptor beta chain under discussion was sequenced for a study of T-cell memory formation after mild COVID-19. Whole-study results and caveats: The appearance of some responding clones in pre-infection memory suggested that cross-reactive memory joined. Mainly CM and EM harbored the contracting CD4+ clones; mainly EMRA harbored the CD8+ ones.

With regard to this clonotype: The antigen remains unidentified.

Via MiXCR, TCRdb re-called the 5' RACE reads, giving one row per CDR3 protein. There are around 370,000 distinct CDR3 sequences in the sample; about 21% occur only once, and around 12% lies in the top ten. The sequence was collected from an adult woman who had mild COVID-19 (a few samples of this study predate the infection). Cell type and time point are not known. The source material was PBMCs or a T cell subset sorted from them (not recorded which).

The CDR3 nucleotides are TGTGCCAGCAGCTTAGTATGGGGCGGGAACACAGATACGCAGTATTTT. This codes for CASSLVWGGNTDTQYF. The chain carries TRBV11-2 and TRBJ2-3, with D possibly TRBD2 on 6 matching bases. V shed 1 base and J shed 2 bases, with 13 bases lying between them. CDR3 length equals 16 residues. Germline lookup yields CDR1 SGHAT and CDR2 FQNNGV. Using reference TRBV11-2 and TRBJ2-3 for the parts outside the CDR3, the full variable domain is EAGVAQSPRYKIIEKRQSVAFWCNPISGHATLYWYQQILGQGPKLLIQFQNNGVVDDSQLPKDRFSAERLKGVDSTLKIQPAKLEDSAVYLCASSLVWGGNTDTQYFGPGTRLTVL.